These 10 T cell receptor beta chains originate from one sample sequenced in a study of blood T cell repertoires in COVID-19. Profiled with immunoSEQ multiplex PCR; TCRdb holds only in-frame clones, not every one. The data contain about 63,000 clones, about 80% of them singletons. Sequencing was done on a sample of peripheral blood. Receptor source: a woman of 80 years or more with acute or convalescent COVID-19.

The chain combines TRBV18 with TRBJ1-2; the D gene is possibly TRBD1 (5 bases). CDR3 length: 15 amino acids. Per germline, CDR1 KGHSH and CDR2 LQKENI. Deletions cut 3 bases from V and 7 bases from J, with 18 bases between. The CDR3 sequence is CASSPSRGGYAGYTF. In nucleotides, the CDR3 is TGTGCCAGCTCACCCTCTAGGGGAGGGTATGCTGGCTACACCTTC.

The J gene is TRBJ1-3, the V gene TRBV19; D call uncertain. The CDR3 spans 15 residues. Germline V gene data show CDR1 as LNHDA and CDR2 as SQIVND (reference sequence). Trimming took off 3 bases at V and 0 bases at J, with 9 bases between the two ends. CDR3 nucleotide sequence: TGTGCCAGTAGTATTCCAGGATCCTCTGGAAACACCATATATTTT. This gives the protein CASSIPGSSGNTIYF.

The J gene is TRBJ1-2, the V gene TRBV6-5; D may be TRBD1 (5 bases). Looked up from germline, CDR1 is MNHEY and CDR2 is SVGAGI. V lost 6 bases to trimming and J lost 4 bases, with 18 bases between them. There are 15 residues in the CDR3. Here the CDR3 DNA reads TGTGCCAGCAGGGGGGGTCGGCTCGTCCCCTATGGCTACACCTTC. Its translation: CASRGGRLVPYGYTF.

This chain joins TRBV30 and TRBJ2-2, with a possible D match to TRBD2 (6 bases). Trimming shortened V by 2 bases and J by 5 bases, and 9 bases separated the two germline ends. The length of the CDR3 is 13 residues. Per germline, CDR1 GTSNPN and CDR2 SVGIG (reference sequence). The CDR3 DNA reads as TGTGCCTGGAGTCCAGGGAGGACCGGGGAGCTGTTTTTT. This gives the protein CAWSPGRTGELFF. Full variable domain (outside the CDR3, taken from reference TRBV30 and TRBJ2-2): SQTIHQWPATLVQPVGSPLSLECTVEGTSNPNLYWYRQAAGRGLQLLFYSVGIGQISSEVPQNLSASRPQDRQFILSSKKLLLSDSGFYLCAWSPGRTGELFFGEGSRLTVL.

The V call is TRBV18, the J call TRBJ2-5; tentative D call: TRBD2 (5 bases). The CDR3 loop spans 15 amino acids. Trimming took 1 base from V and 5 from J, leaving 14 bases between them. The germline V gene encodes CDR1 KGHSH and CDR2 LQKENI. Here the CDR3 reads CASSPLSGIGETQYF. CDR3 sequence (DNA): TGTGCCAGCTCACCACTGTCCGGGATCGGCGAGACCCAGTACTTC.

This chain uses TRBV28 with TRBJ2-1; the match to TRBD1 covers 9 bases. Looked up from germline, CDR1 is MDHEN and CDR2 is SYDVKM. CDR3 length: 14 amino acids. CDR3: CASRDRADYNEQFF. Written as DNA, the CDR3 is TGTGCTTCCCGGGACAGGGCGGACTACAATGAGCAGTTCTTC.

V is TRBV7-2 and J is TRBJ1-1, with D unresolved. The CDR3 runs 11 residues. V gave up 3 bases and J gave up 7 bases, with 6 bases separating them. Germline values: CDR1 SGHTA, CDR2 FQGNSA. Here the CDR3 DNA reads TGTGCCAGCAGCTTTTATATTGAAGCTTTCTTT. Amino acids: CASSFYIEAFF.

The chain has TRBV4-1 and TRBJ2-1; D unresolved. The V gene's germline CDR1 is MGHRA and CDR2 YSYEKL. This CDR3 is built from 14 residues. V was clipped by 4 bases and J by 6 bases, with 13 bases between them. Here the CDR3 reads CASSLLVSGNEQFF. CDR3 coding DNA: TGCGCCAGCAGCCTCCTCGTCTCGGGCAATGAGCAGTTCTTC.

The chain combines TRBV19 with TRBJ2-5; D perhaps matches TRBD2 (6 bases). The germline CDR1 and CDR2 sequences are LNHDA and SQIVND (reference sequence). Trimming took 5 bases from V and 0 from J, leaving 16 bases between them. This CDR3 contains 16 residues. In nucleotides, the CDR3 is TGTGCCAGTAGTTCTCCTCGACGGGGGAACCAAGAGACCCAGTACTTC. It is translated as CASSSPRRGNQETQYF.

The rearrangement uses TRBV7-3 and TRBJ2-1, with D perhaps matching TRBD1 (5 bases). V gave up 5 bases and J gave up 8 bases, with 22 bases separating them. CDR3 length: 16 amino acids. Germline assignment: CDR1 SGHTA and CDR2 FQGTGA. The CDR3 spells CASSPVSWGLGDEQFF. The CDR3 DNA sequence: TGTGCCAGCAGCCCAGTGTCGTGGGGCCTTGGGGATGAGCAGTTCTTC.